The clone carrying this T cell receptor (beta chain) was seen a few times. Its antigen is not known. The data belong to a study of beta chain features in type 1 diabetes. Study-level findings and limits: The study found moderately but significantly shorter TCRB CDR3s in all four CD4+ subsets of Type 1 diabetes patients.

Reverse transcribing all isolated RNA meant expressed TCRB transcripts were sequenced. Libraries were prepared by immunoSEQ multiplex PCR; TCRdb keeps only in-frame clonotypes and omits some of them. The sample gives roughly 150,000 clones, about 7.8% of which show up once; about 0.95% is in the top ten. The CDR3 consists of 14 residues. The V and J ends lost 4 bases and 7 bases respectively, with 14 bases between them. CDR1 is SGHTA, CDR2 FQGNSA, per germline. The specimen was central memory CD4+ T cells from blood. V gene TRBV7-2 combines with J gene TRBJ1-5; no reliable D call. This sequence was found in a woman aged 40 to 50 with type 1 diabetes. The chain's CDR3 is CASSSGIVGQPQHF. CDR3 DNA sequence: TGTGCCAGCAGCTCGGGGATTGTCGGGCAGCCCCAGCATTTT.